This T cell receptor beta chain was captured in a study of T cells and Merkel cell carcinoma outcomes. Study-level results: Repertoire plus T-cell density reportedly predicted Merkel cell carcinoma outcomes.

There are 15 residues in the CDR3. V dropped 5 bases and J dropped 2 bases, with 16 bases sitting between them. Germline V gene lookup returns CDR1 SGHAT and CDR2 FQNNGV. A word on this clone: The antigen remains unidentified.

Method: immunoSEQ multiplex PCR; TCRdb's copy keeps in-frame clones and lacks some. The data contain thousands of clones, less than 90% of them seen just once; the ten biggest clones take up about 2.5%. This chain links TRBV11-2 with TRBJ2-7; the D is unclear. Sequencing was carried out using tumor tissue from Merkel cell carcinoma. This clonotype originated in a human donor with Merkel cell carcinoma. CDR3 bases: TGTGCCAGCAGCCTCCTGCAGGCTGGACCCTACGAGCAGTACTTC. It specifies CASSLLQAGPYEQYF.